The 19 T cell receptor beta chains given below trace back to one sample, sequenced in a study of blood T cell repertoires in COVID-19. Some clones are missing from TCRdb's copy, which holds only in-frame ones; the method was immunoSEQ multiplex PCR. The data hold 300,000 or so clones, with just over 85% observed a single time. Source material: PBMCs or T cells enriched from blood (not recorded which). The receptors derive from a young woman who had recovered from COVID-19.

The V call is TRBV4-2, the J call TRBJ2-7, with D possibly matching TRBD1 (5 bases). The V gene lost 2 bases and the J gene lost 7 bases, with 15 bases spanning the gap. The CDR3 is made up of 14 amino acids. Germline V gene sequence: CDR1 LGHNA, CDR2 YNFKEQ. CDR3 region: CASSQNLGLGEQYF. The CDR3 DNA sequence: TGTGCCAGCAGCCAAAACCTGGGGCTTGGGGAGCAGTACTTC.

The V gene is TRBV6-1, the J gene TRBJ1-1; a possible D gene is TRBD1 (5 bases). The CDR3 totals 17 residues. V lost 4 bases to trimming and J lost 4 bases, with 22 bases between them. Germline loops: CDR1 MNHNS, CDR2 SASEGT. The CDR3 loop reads CASSALRDSGGGTEAFF. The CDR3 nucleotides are TGTGCCAGCAGTGCGCTCCGGGACTCCGGGGGGGGCACTGAAGCTTTCTTT.

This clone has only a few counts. The CDR3 DNA follows: TGTGCCAGCAGCTTGGGTGGGGCTTCCTTGGTGGATACGCAGTATTTT. As protein: CASSLGGASLVDTQYF. The J gene is TRBJ2-3, the V gene TRBV14, with a tentative D call TRBD1 (5 bases). Germline assignment: CDR1 SGHDN and CDR2 FVKESK. Trimming stripped 5 bases from V and 6 bases from J, with 21 bases between. The CDR3 covers 16 residues.

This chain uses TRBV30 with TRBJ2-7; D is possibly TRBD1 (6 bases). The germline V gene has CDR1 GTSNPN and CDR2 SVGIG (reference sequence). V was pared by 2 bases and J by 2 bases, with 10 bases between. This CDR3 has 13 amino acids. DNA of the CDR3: TGTGCCTGGAGTTCTGGGACAACCTACGAGCAGTACTTC. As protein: CAWSSGTTYEQYF.

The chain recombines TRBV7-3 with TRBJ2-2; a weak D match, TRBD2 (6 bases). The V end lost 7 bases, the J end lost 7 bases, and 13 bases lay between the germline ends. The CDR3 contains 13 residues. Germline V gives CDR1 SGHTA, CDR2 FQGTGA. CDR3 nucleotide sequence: TGTGCCAGCACCGCAGCGGGTCTCGGGGAGCTGTTTTTT. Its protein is CASTAAGLGELFF. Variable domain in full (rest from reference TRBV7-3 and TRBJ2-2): GAGVSQTPSNKVTEKGKYVELRCDPISGHTALYWYRQSLGQGPEFLIYFQGTGAADDSGLPNDRFFAVRPEGSVSTLKIQRTERGDSAVYLCASTAAGLGELFFGEGSRLTVL.

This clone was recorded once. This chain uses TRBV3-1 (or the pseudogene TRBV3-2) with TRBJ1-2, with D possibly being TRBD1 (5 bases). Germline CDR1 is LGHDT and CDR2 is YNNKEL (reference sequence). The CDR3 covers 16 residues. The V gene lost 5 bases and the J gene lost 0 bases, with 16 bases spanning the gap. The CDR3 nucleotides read TGTGCCAGCAGCTCTTCTTGGGGCCGCTCTAACTATGGCTACACCTTC. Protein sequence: CASSSSWGRSNYGYTF.

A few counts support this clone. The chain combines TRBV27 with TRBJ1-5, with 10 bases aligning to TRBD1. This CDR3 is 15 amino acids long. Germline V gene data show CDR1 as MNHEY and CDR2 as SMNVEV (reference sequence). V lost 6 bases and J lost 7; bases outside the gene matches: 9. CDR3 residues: CASSNIGTGVQPQHF. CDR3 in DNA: TGTGCCAGCAGCAATATAGGGACAGGGGTACAGCCCCAGCATTTT.

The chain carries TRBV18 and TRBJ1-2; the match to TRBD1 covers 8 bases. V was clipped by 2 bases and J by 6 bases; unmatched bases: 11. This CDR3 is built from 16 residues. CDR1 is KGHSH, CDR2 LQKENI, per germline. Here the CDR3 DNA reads TGTGCCAGCTCACCAGGCAGGGGGCCAGTAAGAGATGGCTACACCTTC. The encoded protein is CASSPGRGPVRDGYTF.

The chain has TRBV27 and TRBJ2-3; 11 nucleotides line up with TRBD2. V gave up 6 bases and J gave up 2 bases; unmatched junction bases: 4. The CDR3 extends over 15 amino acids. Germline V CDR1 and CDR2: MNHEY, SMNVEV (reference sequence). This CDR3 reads CASRIAGGPTDTQYF. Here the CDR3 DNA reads TGTGCCAGCAGGATAGCGGGAGGGCCCACAGATACGCAGTATTTT.

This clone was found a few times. As DNA, the CDR3 is TGTGCCAGCAGCTTGGGACAGGGGGCTCGAAGCACTGAAGCTTTCTTT. This translates into CASSLGQGARSTEAFF. This chain uses TRBV7-3 with TRBJ1-1; 12 bases agree with TRBD1. Germline trimming cut 3 bases from V and 4 bases from J; bases unmatched to any gene: 6. Looked up from germline, CDR1 is SGHTA and CDR2 is FQGTGA. This CDR3 is 16 amino acids long.

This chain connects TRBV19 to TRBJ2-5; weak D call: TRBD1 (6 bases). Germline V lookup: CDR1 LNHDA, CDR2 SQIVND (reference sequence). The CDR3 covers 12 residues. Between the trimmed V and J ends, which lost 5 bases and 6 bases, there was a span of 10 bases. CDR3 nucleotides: TGTGCCAGTAGTCAACAGGGACAGACCCAGTACTTC. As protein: CASSQQGQTQYF.

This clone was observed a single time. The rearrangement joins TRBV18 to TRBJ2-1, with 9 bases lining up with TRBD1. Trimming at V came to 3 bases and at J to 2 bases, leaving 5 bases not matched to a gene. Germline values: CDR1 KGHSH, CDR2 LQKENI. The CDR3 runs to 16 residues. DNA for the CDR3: TGTGCCAGCTCACCGACTCGGGACAGGGCCTACAATGAGCAGTTCTTC. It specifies CASSPTRDRAYNEQFF.

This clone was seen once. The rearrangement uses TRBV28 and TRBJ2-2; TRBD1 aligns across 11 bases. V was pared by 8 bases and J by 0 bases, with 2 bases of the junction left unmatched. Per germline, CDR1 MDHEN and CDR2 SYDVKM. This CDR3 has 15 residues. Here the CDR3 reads CASRTGGANTGELFF. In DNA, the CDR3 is TGTGCCAGCCGGACAGGGGGCGCGAACACCGGGGAGCTGTTTTTT.

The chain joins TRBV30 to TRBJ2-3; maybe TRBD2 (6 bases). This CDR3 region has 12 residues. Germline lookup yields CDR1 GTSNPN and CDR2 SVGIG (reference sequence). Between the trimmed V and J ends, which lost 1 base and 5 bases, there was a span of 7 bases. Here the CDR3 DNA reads TGTGCCTGGAGTGCGACTAGAGATACGCAGTATTTT. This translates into CAWSATRDTQYF.

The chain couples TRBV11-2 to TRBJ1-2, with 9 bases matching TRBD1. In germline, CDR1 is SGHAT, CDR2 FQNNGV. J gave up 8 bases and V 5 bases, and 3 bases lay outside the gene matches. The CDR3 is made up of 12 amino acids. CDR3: CASSRQGEGYTF. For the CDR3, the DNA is TGTGCCAGCAGCCGACAGGGGGAGGGCTACACCTTC. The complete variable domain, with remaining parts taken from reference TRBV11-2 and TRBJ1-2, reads EAGVAQSPRYKIIEKRQSVAFWCNPISGHATLYWYQQILGQGPKLLIQFQNNGVVDDSQLPKDRFSAERLKGVDSTLKIQPAKLEDSAVYLCASSRQGEGYTFGSGTRLTVV.

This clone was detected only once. CDR3 sequence: CASRHHQGGGNQPQHF. The CDR3 nucleotides read TGTGCCAGTAGGCATCACCAGGGGGGCGGCAATCAGCCCCAGCATTTT. V usage is TRBV19 and J usage is TRBJ1-5, with TRBD1 matching 7 bases. V lost 6 bases, J lost 2 bases, and 10 bases stayed unmatched. The CDR3 is 16 residues long. Per the germline V gene, CDR1 is LNHDA and CDR2 is SQIVND (reference sequence).

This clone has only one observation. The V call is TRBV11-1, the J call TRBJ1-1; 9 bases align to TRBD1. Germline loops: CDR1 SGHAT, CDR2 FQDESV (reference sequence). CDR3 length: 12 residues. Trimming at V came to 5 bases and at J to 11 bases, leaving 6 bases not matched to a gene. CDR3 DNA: TGTGCCAGCAGCCCGGGACAGGGAAAGGCTTTCTTT. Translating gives CASSPGQGKAFF. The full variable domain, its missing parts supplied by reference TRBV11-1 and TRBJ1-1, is EAEVAQSPRYKITEKSQAVAFWCDPISGHATLYWYRQILGQGPELLVQFQDESVVDDSQLPKDRFSAERLKGVDSTLKIQPAELGDSAMYLCASSPGQGKAFFGQGTRLTVV.

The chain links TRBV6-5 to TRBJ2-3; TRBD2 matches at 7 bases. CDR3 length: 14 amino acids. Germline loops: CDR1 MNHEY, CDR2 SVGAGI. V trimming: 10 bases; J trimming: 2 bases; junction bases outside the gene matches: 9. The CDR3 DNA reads TGTGCCACTACGGGAGGACAAACCACAGATACGCAGTATTTT. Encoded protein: CATTGGQTTDTQYF.

The CDR3 reads CASSRGTGGYSNQPQHF. Written as DNA, the CDR3 is TGTGCCAGCAGTCGTGGGACAGGGGGCTATAGCAATCAGCCCCAGCATTTT. The V gene is TRBV25-1, the J gene TRBJ1-5; 12 bases are shared with TRBD1. The V segment lost 5 bases and the J segment 0 bases; nucleotides outside the gene matches: 5. This CDR3 contains 17 residues. Germline V lookup: CDR1 MGHDK, CDR2 SYGVNS.